The 17 T cell receptor beta chains reported below all come from one sample, sequenced in a study of glioma-infiltrating T cells after dendritic cell vaccination. This sample's time point: after dendritic cell vaccination, including at tumor progression/relapse. TCRdb's copy holds only in-frame clones and misses some; the assay was immunoSEQ multiplex PCR. The table shows some 10,000 clones, with 81% occurring only once. Sequenced here: blood, sampled after dendritic cell vaccination. The source of these receptors is a human donor with glioblastoma.

J is TRBJ1-1 and V is TRBV4-2, with 10 nucleotides matching TRBD1. The junction had 5 bases not matched to a gene; V was cut back by 0 bases and J by 4 bases. Germline-derived CDR1 and CDR2 are LGHNA and YNFKEQ. The CDR3 sequence is 16 residues long. CDR3 bases: TGTGCCAGCAGCCAAGATTTAGGACAGGGGGGCACTGAAGCTTTCTTT. It encodes CASSQDLGQGGTEAFF.

In its sample, this clone was seen once. This rearrangement joins TRBV7-3 to TRBJ1-1; 9 bases fit TRBD1. CDR1 is SGHTA and CDR2 is FQGTGA in the germline V gene. CDR3 length: 15 amino acids. V shed 4 bases and J 4 bases; nucleotides not matched to a gene: 7. The CDR3 DNA is TGTGCCAGCAGCTCAGGTGGGACAGGGACCACTGAAGCTTTCTTT. Its protein product is CASSSGGTGTTEAFF.

V gene TRBV14 combines with J gene TRBJ1-4; D may be TRBD1 (6 bases). V lost 1 base to trimming and J lost 6 bases, with 15 bases between them. The length of the CDR3 is 16 residues. CDR1 is SGHDN, CDR2 FVKESK, per germline. The CDR3 spells CASSQVVGQGHEKLFF. Written as DNA, the CDR3 is TGTGCCAGCAGCCAAGTCGTCGGTCAGGGGCATGAAAAACTGTTTTTT.

The chain is built from TRBV19 and TRBJ2-2; 10 bases are a match to TRBD2. From germline, CDR1 is LNHDA and CDR2 SQIVND (reference sequence). Unmatched junction bases numbered 8, after V lost 7 bases and J lost 0 bases. This CDR3 contains 17 residues. CDR3 bases: TGTGCCAGTAAAGGGACTAGCGTAAAAGCGAACACCGGGGAGCTGTTTTTT. This encodes CASKGTSVKANTGELFF.

Only a few counts were recorded for this clone. The V and J genes are TRBV27 and TRBJ1-2, with 10 bases lining up with TRBD1. With 5 bases clipped from V and 7 bases from J, the junction kept 7 bases outside the gene matches. The germline V gene has CDR1 MNHEY and CDR2 SMNVEV (reference sequence). The CDR3 sequence is 14 residues long. The CDR3 DNA follows: TGTGCCAGCAGTGCAGGACAGGGGGTGGGTGGCTACACCTTC. Translation: CASSAGQGVGGYTF.

In its sample, this clone was seen a few times. This CDR3 is CASSDSAGADTQYF. The CDR3 DNA reads as TGTGCCAGCAGTGACTCAGCGGGAGCAGATACGCAGTATTTT. V is TRBV6-4 and J is TRBJ2-3; TRBD2 matches 8 bases. With 0 bases clipped from V and 4 bases from J, the junction kept 0 bases outside the gene matches. From germline, CDR1 is MRHNA and CDR2 SNTAGT. The CDR3 length is 14 residues.

V and J are TRBV18 and TRBJ1-2, with 7 bases aligning to TRBD1. Germline CDR1 KGHSH, CDR2 LQKENI. The J segment lost 8 bases and the V segment lost 3 bases, leaving 12 bases of the junction unmatched. This CDR3 comprises 15 residues. CDR3 loop: CASSPPGQLNLGYTF. CDR3 nucleotide sequence: TGTGCCAGCTCACCCCCGGGACAGCTCAATTTGGGCTACACCTTC.

This clone was counted only a few times. This rearrangement joins TRBV6-1 to TRBJ1-5; TRBD1 agrees at 10 bases. The CDR3 extends over 14 amino acids. Germline assignment: CDR1 MNHNS and CDR2 SASEGT. Trimming at V came to 5 bases and at J to 5 bases, leaving 3 bases not matched to a gene. This chain's CDR3 is CASSWTGGDQPQHF. The CDR3, as DNA: TGTGCCAGCAGTTGGACAGGGGGGGATCAGCCCCAGCATTTT.

V gene TRBV28 combines with J gene TRBJ2-5, with D possibly matching TRBD1 (5 bases). Looked up from germline, CDR1 is MDHEN and CDR2 is SYDVKM. V was clipped by 3 bases and J by 1 base, with 18 bases between them. This CDR3 is 17 amino acids long. The chain's CDR3 is CASSFIRRQLPQETQYF. The CDR3 coding sequence is TGTGCCAGCAGTTTTATTCGTAGACAGCTCCCCCAAGAGACCCAGTACTTC.

The chain couples TRBV9 to TRBJ2-2; TRBD2 aligns across 8 bases. Looked up from germline, CDR1 is SGDLS and CDR2 is YYNGEE. CDR3 size: 15 residues. Trimming at V came to 6 bases and at J to 0 bases, leaving 4 bases not matched to a gene. In DNA form, the CDR3 reads TGTGCCAGCACCCGACTAGCGTCGAACACCGGGGAGCTGTTTTTT. Translated, it gives CASTRLASNTGELFF. The complete variable domain, with remaining parts taken from reference TRBV9 and TRBJ2-2, reads DSGVTQTPKHLITATGQRVTLRCSPRSGDLSVYWYQQSLDQGLQFLIQYYNGEERAKGNILERFSAQQFPDLHSELNLSSLELGDSALYFCASTRLASNTGELFFGEGSRLTVL.

The chain couples TRBV4-3 to TRBJ2-1, with D maybe TRBD2 (6 bases). Germline-derived CDR1 and CDR2 are LGHNA and YSLEER. The ends were cut back, 1 base at V and 6 bases at J, with 13 bases in the middle. This CDR3 spans 15 amino acids. CDR3 in amino acids: CASSQAFISGNEQFF. CDR3 in DNA: TGCGCCAGCAGCCAAGCGTTTATTAGCGGCAATGAGCAGTTCTTC.

The rearrangement joins TRBV30 to TRBJ1-1, with 9 bases aligning to TRBD1. CDR1 GTSNPN and CDR2 SVGIG come from the germline V gene (reference sequence). The J segment lost 3 bases and the V segment lost 1 base, leaving 3 bases of the junction unmatched. The CDR3 runs 14 residues. The CDR3 DNA sequence: TGTGCCTGGAGTGACGGGACAGGGCACACTGAAGCTTTCTTT. This sequence encodes CAWSDGTGHTEAFF.

In this sample, this clone turned up once. J is TRBJ2-3 and V is TRBV4-3; TRBD2 aligns across 11 bases. This CDR3 contains 15 residues. Trimming at V came to 0 bases and at J to 7 bases, leaving 3 bases not matched to a gene. The V gene's germline CDR1 is LGHNA and CDR2 YSLEER. As DNA, the CDR3 is TGCGCCAGCAGCCAAGATGGACTAGCGGGTAATACGCAGTATTTT. This translates into CASSQDGLAGNTQYF.

V usage is TRBV9 and J usage is TRBJ2-6, with 8 bases matching TRBD1. CDR1 and CDR2 from the germline V gene are SGDLS and YYNGEE. V trimming: 4 bases; J trimming: 4 bases; junction bases outside the gene matches: 4. The CDR3 sequence is 15 residues long. The CDR3 region has the DNA TGTGCCAGCAGCCCTGACAGGGGAGGGGCCAACGTCCTGACTTTC. It encodes CASSPDRGGANVLTF. The full variable domain, in which reference TRBV9 and TRBJ2-6 provide the parts outside the CDR3, is DSGVTQTPKHLITATGQRVTLRCSPRSGDLSVYWYQQSLDQGLQFLIQYYNGEERAKGNILERFSAQQFPDLHSELNLSSLELGDSALYFCASSPDRGGANVLTFGAGSRLTVL.

This chain connects TRBV7-9 to TRBJ2-1; 10 nucleotides line up with TRBD2. Germline values: CDR1 SEHNR, CDR2 FQNEAQ (reference sequence). The V gene end was trimmed by 2 bases and the J gene end by 3 bases; junction bases not matched to a gene: 7. The CDR3 consists of 17 residues. The CDR3 DNA sequence: TGTGCCAGCAGCTTAAGGCGGACTAGCGGTTTCTACAATGAGCAGTTCTTC. This encodes CASSLRRTSGFYNEQFF.

The chain joins TRBV30 to TRBJ1-2; D is unresolved. Trimming pared 0 bases from V and 4 bases from J, leaving 6 bases between. Germline V gene data show CDR1 as GTSNPN and CDR2 as SVGIG (reference sequence). This CDR3 is built from 12 residues. In nucleotides, the CDR3 is TGTGCCTGGAGTGTACATCTCTATGGCTACACCTTC. This codes for CAWSVHLYGYTF.

This clone was counted only a few times. The chain joins TRBV19 to TRBJ1-4; D gene uncertain. Germline assignment: CDR1 LNHDA and CDR2 SQIVND (reference sequence). The CDR3 runs 14 residues. As DNA, the CDR3 is TGTGCGAGCTCGAAATGGAGAGCTAATGAAAAACTGTTTTTT. Translation gives CASSKWRANEKLFF.